The rows below give T cell receptor beta chains drawn from one sample of a study of T cells in Graves' hyperthyroidism and ophthalmopathy. Each CDR3 protein is one row after TCRdb ran MiXCR on the multiplex PCR reads. The data contain about 600,000 distinct CDR3 sequences, 14% of them seen just once; the ten biggest clones take up around 7%. Material: blood. These receptor sequences come from a young woman with Graves' ophthalmopathy. CDR3s include the opening cysteine and the closing phenylalanine or tryptophan. D genes are given only for firm matches. Some rows have no size entry. The others give once, few or many, or a class for an expanded clone.

v_call	clone_size	d_call	j_call	cdr3_aa	cdr3_nt
TRBV7-2	many	TRBD2	TRBJ2-5	CASSLEVPFSMGGPSETQYF	TGTGCCAGCAGCTTAGAGGTCCCTTTTTCGATGGGAGGGCCCTCCGAGACCCAGTACTTC
TRBV27	many	.	TRBJ1-1	CASSLSGTSTGIAFF	TGTGCCAGCAGTTTATCGGGGACATCCACCGGGATAGCTTTCTTT
TRBV5-1	.	TRBD2	TRBJ2-3	CASSLDSSAGDDDTQYF	TGCGCCAGCAGCTTGGACTCCTCCGCGGGAGATGATGATACGCAGTATTTT
TRBV7-8	many	.	TRBJ1-5	CASSLDGAANQPQHF	TGTGCCAGCAGCCTGGATGGGGCAGCCAATCAGCCCCAGCATTTT
TRBV6-2/TRBV6-3	few	.	TRBJ1-2	CASSGVGPNRFPYGYTF	TGTGCCAGCTCTGGGGTAGGACCGAACAGATTCCCCTATGGCTACACCTTC
TRBV7-8	many	.	TRBJ2-7	CASSLALSRGYEQYF	TGTGCCAGCAGCTTAGCGCTTAGCAGGGGCTACGAGCAGTACTTC
TRBV7-8	many	TRBD1	TRBJ2-7	CASSPIRDRFYEQYF	TGTGCCAGCAGCCCCATCCGGGACAGATTCTACGAGCAGTACTTC
TRBV3-1	many	.	TRBJ2-1	CASSQHRPSAISSYNEQFF	TGTGCCAGCAGCCAACATAGGCCTTCCGCGATTAGCTCCTACAATGAGCAGTTCTTC
TRBV7-2	many	.	TRBJ2-5	CASSFDPRGSETQYF	TGTGCCAGCAGCTTTGACCCAAGGGGTAGCGAGACCCAGTACTTC
TRBV20-1	.	TRBD2	TRBJ2-7	CSARDQGLAGKEQYF	TGCAGTGCTAGAGATCAGGGACTAGCGGGAAAAGAGCAGTACTTC
TRBV20-1	.	.	TRBJ2-7	CSATVPGASYEQYF	TGCAGTGCCACAGTCCCGGGAGCCTCCTACGAGCAGTACTTC
TRBV18	many	.	TRBJ1-2	CASSSVRLDGYTF	TGTGCCAGCTCCTCAGTCAGGTTGGATGGCTACACCTTC
TRBV4-1	many	TRBD1	TRBJ2-7	CASSQETGWSYEQYF	TGCGCCAGCAGCCAAGAGACAGGGTGGAGCTACGAGCAGTACTTC
TRBV29-1	few	.	TRBJ2-2	CSVGWAGELFF	TGCAGCGTAGGGTGGGCCGGGGAGCTGTTTTTT
TRBV10-3	.	TRBD2	TRBJ2-1	CAIGSGTSVHNEQFF	TGTGCCATCGGGTCCGGGACTAGCGTTCACAATGAGCAGTTCTTC
TRBV7-3	many	TRBD1	TRBJ2-1	CASSFGTGSSYNEQFF	TGTGCCAGCAGCTTCGGGACAGGGAGCTCCTACAATGAGCAGTTCTTC
TRBV6-2/TRBV6-3	many	.	TRBJ1-5	CASKSRVWQPQHF	TGTGCCAGCAAATCGAGGGTATGGCAGCCCCAGCATTTT
TRBV5-5	.	.	TRBJ1-6	CASSPLYNSPFHF	TGTGCCAGCAGCCCACTCTATAATTCACCCTTCCACTTT
TRBV9	many	TRBD1	TRBJ1-1	CASSAHDRGVVPEAFF	TGTGCCAGCAGCGCGCACGACAGGGGGGTTGTGCCTGAAGCTTTCTTT
TRBV7-9	many	.	TRBJ1-1	CASSFIPSKETEAFF	TGTGCCAGCAGCTTCATACCCTCTAAGGAAACTGAAGCTTTCTTT
TRBV27	.	.	TRBJ1-2	CACESSGGYTF	TGTGCCTGTGAGAGTTCTGGTGGCTACACCTTC
TRBV18	.	TRBD2	TRBJ2-5	CASSPLAGIIETQYF	TGTGCCAGCTCACCGTTAGCGGGAATAATAGAGACCCAGTACTTC
TRBV19	.	TRBD2	TRBJ2-6	CASRRGTGTSGSSYGANVLTF	TGTGCCAGTAGGAGAGGAACAGGTACTAGCGGGAGTTCGTATGGGGCCAACGTCCTGACTTTC
TRBV4-1	few	TRBD2	TRBJ2-5	CASSQDFSGGQETQYF	TGCGCCAGCAGCCAAGATTTTAGCGGGGGCCAAGAGACCCAGTACTTC
TRBV6-6	few	TRBD2	TRBJ2-1	CASSYRLWREGYNEQFF	TGTGCCAGCAGTTACCGCCTCTGGCGGGAGGGATACAATGAGCAGTTCTTC
TRBV25-1	.	.	TRBJ2-1	CASSAGGAYYNEQFF	TGTGCCAGCAGTGCAGGGGGGGCGTACTACAATGAGCAGTTCTTC
TRBV6-2/TRBV6-3	few	.	TRBJ1-5	CASSPSPGVNQPQHF	TGTGCCAGCAGTCCAAGTCCGGGAGTCAATCAGCCCCAGCATTTT
TRBV20-1	.	TRBD2	TRBJ2-1	CSASELAGGYNEQFF	TGCAGTGCTAGTGAACTAGCGGGAGGTTACAATGAGCAGTTCTTC
TRBV19	many	TRBD1	TRBJ2-7	CASSKGQVPGYEQYF	TGTGCCAGTAGTAAGGGACAGGTTCCTGGGTACGAGCAGTACTTC
TRBV27	many	.	TRBJ1-2	CASSHRRVGDYGYTF	TGTGCCAGCAGCCACAGGAGGGTGGGCGACTATGGCTACACCTTC
TRBV27	many	.	TRBJ1-4	CASSGTNEKLFF	TGTGCCAGCAGTGGAACTAATGAAAAACTGTTTTTT
TRBV19	.	.	TRBJ2-1	CASSQMVISYNEQFF	TGTGCCAGCAGCCAGATGGTAATCTCCTACAATGAGCAGTTCTTC
TRBV4-3	.	TRBD1	TRBJ1-2	CASSQDWTGAIYGYTF	TGCGCCAGCAGCCAAGACTGGACAGGGGCGATCTATGGCTACACCTTC
TRBV2	many	TRBD2	TRBJ2-5	CASSVLAGGPGTQYF	TGTGCCAGCAGCGTACTAGCGGGAGGGCCGGGGACCCAGTACTTC
TRBV28	few	.	TRBJ1-4	CASSTRATNEKLFF	TGTGCCAGCAGCACCAGGGCAACTAATGAAAAACTGTTTTTT
TRBV20-1	many	.	TRBJ2-1	CSARKPRGRDEQFF	TGCAGTGCTAGGAAGCCCAGGGGAAGGGATGAGCAGTTCTTC
TRBV28	few	.	TRBJ2-7	CASSNEQYF	TGTGCCAGCAGTAACGAGCAGTACTTC
TRBV27	many	.	TRBJ2-3	CASRLQVGSTDTQYF	TGTGCCAGCAGACTACAGGTGGGGAGCACAGATACGCAGTATTTT
TRBV4-1	.	TRBD1	TRBJ1-1	CASSQEGAGQGALEAFF	TGCGCCAGCAGCCAAGAAGGGGCGGGACAGGGGGCGTTGGAAGCTTTCTTT
TRBV5-1	.	TRBD2	TRBJ2-1	CASSKVAGGPRDEQFF	TGCGCCAGCAGCAAGGTAGCGGGGGGGCCACGGGATGAGCAGTTCTTC
TRBV5-5	many	TRBD2	TRBJ2-5	CASRRVASGSGETQYF	TGTGCCAGCAGAAGGGTTGCTAGCGGGAGTGGAGAGACCCAGTACTTC
TRBV7-9	few	TRBD2	TRBJ2-2	CASRNRLAERTPNTGELFF	TGTGCCAGCAGGAACAGACTAGCGGAAAGGACCCCAAACACCGGGGAGCTGTTTTTT
TRBV24-1	many	.	TRBJ1-2	CATSDPSLLNYGYTF	TGTGCCACCAGTGACCCGTCGTTGCTGAACTATGGCTACACCTTC
TRBV5-1	many	TRBD1	TRBJ2-3	CASSLVDRIEVDTQYF	TGCGCCAGCAGCTTGGTGGACAGGATTGAGGTAGATACGCAGTATTTT
TRBV19	few	.	TRBJ1-2	CASTPEGQGYGYTF	TGTGCCAGTACCCCGGAGGGGCAGGGGTATGGCTACACCTTC
TRBV12-3/TRBV12-4	many	.	TRBJ2-1	CASSSGGLLAREYNEQFF	TGTGCCAGCAGTTCGGGGGGCCTTCTGGCTAGGGAGTACAATGAGCAGTTCTTC
TRBV3-2	few	.	TRBJ2-1	CASSYLSGRAFYNEQFF	TGTGCCAGCAGCTACCTTAGCGGGAGGGCCTTTTACAATGAGCAGTTCTTC